This T cell receptor beta chain was sequenced for a study of human T cells and chemical hapten exposure. Overall study findings and caveats: No change in TCRs above 1 in 1000 frequency was produced by DPC sensitization.

Trimming took 2 bases from V and 6 from J, leaving 11 bases between them. CDR1 is SGHRS and CDR2 is YFSETQ in the germline V gene. This CDR3 comprises 14 residues. It was the library that attached unique molecular identifiers to individual cDNA molecules. TCRdb independently ran MiXCR on the RACE reads; one entry per CDR3 protein. The sample contains about 84,000 distinct CDR3 sequences, 8% to 13% of which appear only once. The time point was: patch test 2, 6 weeks after DPC sensitization. The sample's treatment: therapeutic diphenylcyclopropenone sensitization with weekly scalp DPC. This clonotype was recorded a few times. Its specificity is unknown.

The source was whole blood, collected in connection with sensitization to the hapten diphenylcyclopropenone (DPC). This TCR derives from a woman between 45 and 65 years old with alopecia areata. Some clones in this sample may be carry-over from other donors' samples. The V and J genes are TRBV5-1 and TRBJ1-4, with D maybe TRBD1 (6 bases). The CDR3 DNA reads TGCGCCAGCAGCTTACAGGGTGGAGATGAAAAACTGTTTTTT. Translating it yields CASSLQGGDEKLFF.